The entry below describes one T cell receptor (beta chain). Antigen: not known. A multiplex PCR was run with 60 Vbeta primers and 13 Jbeta primers. Generated by immunoSEQ multiplex PCR, the TCRdb table keeps only in-frame clones and is missing some. The sample yields more than 95,000 clones, of which the top ten take up 2.2%. The data belong to a study of cytomegalovirus exposure and HLA in healthy donors. Germline values: CDR1 SQVTM, CDR2 ANQGSEA. The CDR3 runs 16 residues. J gave up 2 bases and V 0 bases, and 6 bases lay outside the gene matches. Broader study findings: Altogether, about 160 TCR beta chains were recorded as cytomegalovirus-associated. A later analysis found common viral pathogens apparently linked to several of the most significant clusters.

The receptor's source is a man aged 40-55 years in good health and CMV-seronegative. Sequenced input: PBMCs. The V gene is TRBV29-1, the J gene TRBJ2-5; TRBD2 aligns across 10 bases. The CDR3 DNA reads as TGCAGCGTTGAAGATCTGAGCGGGAGGGCTCAAGAGACCCAGTACTTC. This codes for CSVEDLSGRAQETQYF.